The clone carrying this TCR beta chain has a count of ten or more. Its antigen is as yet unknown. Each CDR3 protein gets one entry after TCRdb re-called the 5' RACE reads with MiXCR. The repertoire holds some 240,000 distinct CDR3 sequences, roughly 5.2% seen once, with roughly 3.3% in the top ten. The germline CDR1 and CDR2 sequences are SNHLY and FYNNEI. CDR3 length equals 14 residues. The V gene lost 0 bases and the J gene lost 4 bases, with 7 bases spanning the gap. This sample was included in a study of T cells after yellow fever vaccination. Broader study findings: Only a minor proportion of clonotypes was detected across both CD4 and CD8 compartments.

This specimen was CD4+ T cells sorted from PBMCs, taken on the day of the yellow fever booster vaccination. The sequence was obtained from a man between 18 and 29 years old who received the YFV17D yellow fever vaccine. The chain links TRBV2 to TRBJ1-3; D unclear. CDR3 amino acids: CASSEARQGNTIYF. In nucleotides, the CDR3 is TGTGCCAGCAGTGAAGCGCGGCAGGGAAACACCATATATTTT.